The following is a T cell receptor beta chain sequence with its context. The sample is drawn from a study of blood T cell repertoires in COVID-19. Study at large: Samples of COVID-19 (acute and convalescent) were obtained from the United States, Italy and Spain. T cells, B-cell-depleted T cells, or PBMCs provided the cDNA or gDNA that served as material.

Authors' processing steps: The authors estimated nucleated cell counts from reference gene primer amplification. TCRdb's table, derived via immunoSEQ multiplex PCR, lists solely in-frame clones and lacks some. D and trimming come from the DNA, and the V and J calls and clone size come from that table. The data hold 150,000 to 250,000 clones, with about 80% observed a single time. Per germline, CDR1 SGHNT and CDR2 YYREEE (reference sequence). V was trimmed by 0 bases and J by 6 bases, leaving 17 bases between them. The CDR3 loop spans 16 amino acids. The receptor was derived from a human donor with acute or convalescent COVID-19. The donor label of this sample is uncertain. The genes are TRBV5-4 and TRBJ2-3; possible D gene TRBD2, 5 bases. Sample: peripheral blood. CDR3 sequence reads: CASSLGSGRGYDTQYF. The CDR3 DNA follows: TGTGCCAGCAGCTTGGGTTCAGGCCGAGGGTATGATACGCAGTATTTT.